The sequence of this T cell receptor beta chain was determined in a study of T-cell reconstitution after alpha-beta-depleted transplantation in children. Germline CDR1 and CDR2: SEHNR and FQNEAQ (reference sequence). Trimming removed 5 bases at V and 7 bases at J, with 17 bases between. The CDR3 spans 14 residues. A library of TCRbeta sequences, prepared with unique molecular identifiers, was generated. MiXCR, applied by TCRdb to the PCR reads, yields one record per CDR3 protein. The sample carries approximately 300,000 distinct CDR3 sequences, 9.5% to 13% recorded once. General observations from the study: Reportedly, roughly two months post-transplant, alpha-beta T cells arose from several hundred expanded graft clones. Diversity of TCRbeta at day 60 was high in some patients, arising from surviving recipient T cells and thymic progenitors.

In this sample, this clonotype turned up many times. Its antigen remains unknown. The chain recombines TRBV7-9 with TRBJ1-1; no reliable D call. The clonotype was recovered from a male patient between 2 and 10 years old who had a stem cell transplant for chronic granulomatous disease, so the T cells may come from the graft donor. The starting material was peripheral blood, obtained 180 days after TCRalphabeta/CD19-depleted stem cell transplant. DNA of the CDR3: TGTGCCAGCAGCCCCCCGAGTCGGGGAATTGAAGCTTTCTTT. Translating it yields CASSPPSRGIEAFF. The complete variable domain, with remaining parts taken from reference TRBV7-9 and TRBJ1-1, reads DTGVSQNPRHKITKRGQNVTFRCDPISEHNRLYWYRQTLGQGPEFLTYFQNEAQLEKSRLLSDRFSAERPKGSFSTLEIQRTEQGDSAMYLCASSPPSRGIEAFFGQGTRLTVV.